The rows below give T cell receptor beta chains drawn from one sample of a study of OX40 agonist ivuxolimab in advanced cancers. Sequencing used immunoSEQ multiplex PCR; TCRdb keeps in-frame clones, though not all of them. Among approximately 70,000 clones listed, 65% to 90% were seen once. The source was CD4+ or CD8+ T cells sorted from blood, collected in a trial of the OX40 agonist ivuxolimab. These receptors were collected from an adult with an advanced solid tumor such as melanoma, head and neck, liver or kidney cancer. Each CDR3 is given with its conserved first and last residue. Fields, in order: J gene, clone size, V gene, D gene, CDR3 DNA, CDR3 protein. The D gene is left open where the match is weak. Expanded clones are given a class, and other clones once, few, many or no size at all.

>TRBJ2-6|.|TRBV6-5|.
TGTGCCAGCAGTTACGACAGCTCGGGGGCCAACGTCCTGACTTTC
CASSYDSSGANVLTF
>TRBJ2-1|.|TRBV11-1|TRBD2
TGTGCCAGCAGCTTAGATCATCGGAGCGGGGGGTACAATGAGCAGTTCTTC
CASSLDHRSGGYNEQFF
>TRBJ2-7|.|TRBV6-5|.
TGTGCCAGCAGTCAAGGGCGGGGCTACGAGCAGTACTTC
CASSQGRGYEQYF
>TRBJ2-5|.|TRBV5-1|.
TGCGCCAGCAGCTTGGCCATAGGAGTGGAGACCCAGTACTTC
CASSLAIGVETQYF
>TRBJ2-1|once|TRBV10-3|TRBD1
TGTGCCATCAGTGAGTCTGGGACAGGGGGCAAGAATGAGCAGTTCTTC
CAISESGTGGKNEQFF
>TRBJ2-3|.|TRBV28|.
TGTGCCAGCAGGGGCGACGGGGGCACAAGGTTTGGGGTGGATACGCAGTATTTT
CASRGDGGTRFGVDTQYF
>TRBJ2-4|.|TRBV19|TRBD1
TGTGCCACCAGACAGGGGCCCGGAGGGTTTTACATTCAGTACTTC
CATRQGPGGFYIQYF
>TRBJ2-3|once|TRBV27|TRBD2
TGTGCCAGCAGTTCCGACGGACTAGCGGGCACAGATACGCAGTATTTT
CASSSDGLAGTDTQYF
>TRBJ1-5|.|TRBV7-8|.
TGTGCCAGCAGCTTAGCGGGCGGTAGCAATCAGCCCCAGCATTTT
CASSLAGGSNQPQHF
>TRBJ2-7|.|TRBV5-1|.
TGCGCCAGCAGTCAAGGACTGGGAAGCTCCTACGAGCAGTACTTC
CASSQGLGSSYEQYF
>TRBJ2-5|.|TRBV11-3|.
TGTGCCAGCAGCTTAGGGGCATATGGAGGAGAGACCCAGTACTTC
CASSLGAYGGETQYF
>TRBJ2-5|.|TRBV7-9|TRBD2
TGTGCCAGCAGCCTAAGTGGTCTAGCGGGGGGGCGAGAGACCCAGTACTTC
CASSLSGLAGGRETQYF
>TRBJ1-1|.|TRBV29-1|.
TGCAGCGTCGGCGCCTACTTTTACAAGGGCCCTGAAGCTTTCTTT
CSVGAYFYKGPEAFF
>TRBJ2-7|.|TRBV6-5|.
TGTGCCAGCAGTTCAGCAGGGGGAGGTACCTACGAGCAGTACTTC
CASSSAGGGTYEQYF
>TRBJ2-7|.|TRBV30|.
TGTGCCTTGGGGGTCTACGAGCAGTACTTC
CALGVYEQYF
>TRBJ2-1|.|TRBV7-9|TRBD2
TGTGCCAGCGTACTAGCGGGGCCCAATGAGCAGTTCTTC
CASVLAGPNEQFF